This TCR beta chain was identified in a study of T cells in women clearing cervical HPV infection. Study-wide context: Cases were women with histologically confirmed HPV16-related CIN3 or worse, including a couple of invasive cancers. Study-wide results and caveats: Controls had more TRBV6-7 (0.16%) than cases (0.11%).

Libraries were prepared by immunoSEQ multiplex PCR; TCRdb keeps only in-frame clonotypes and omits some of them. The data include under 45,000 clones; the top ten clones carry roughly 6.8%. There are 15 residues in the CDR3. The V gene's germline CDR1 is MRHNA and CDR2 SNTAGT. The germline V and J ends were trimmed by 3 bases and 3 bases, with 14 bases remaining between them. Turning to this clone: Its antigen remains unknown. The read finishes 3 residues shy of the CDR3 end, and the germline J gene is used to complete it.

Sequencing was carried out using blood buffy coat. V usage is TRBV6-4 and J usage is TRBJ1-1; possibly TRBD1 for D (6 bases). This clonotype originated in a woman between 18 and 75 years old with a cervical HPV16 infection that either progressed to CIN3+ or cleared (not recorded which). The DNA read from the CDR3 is TGTGCCAGCAGTGAACAGAGGTCAGGGGACACTGAA. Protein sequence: CASSEQRSGDTE. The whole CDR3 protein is CASSEQRSGDTEAFF.